Below are 24 T cell receptor beta chains sequenced from a single sample in a study of cytomegalovirus exposure and HLA in healthy donors. Primers: 60 Vbeta forward and 13 Jbeta reverse. Profiled with immunoSEQ multiplex PCR; TCRdb holds only in-frame clones, not every one. The sample lists approximately 190,000 clones, over 80% occurring once. Material: PBMCs. Every receptor here comes from a man aged 25-45 years in good health and CMV-seronegative.

CDR3 DNA: TGTGCCAGCAGCCCTTCGGAAGTGGAGGTTCAGCCCCAGCATTTT. Protein: CASSPSEVEVQPQHF. The chain employs TRBV28 and TRBJ1-5, with no clear D. Germline lookup yields CDR1 MDHEN and CDR2 SYDVKM. The CDR3 is made up of 15 amino acids. V was shortened by 6 bases and J by 6 bases, with 18 bases between the two germline ends.

The CDR3 is CASSYAAGALRLMYF. Written as DNA, the CDR3 is TGTGCCAGCAGTTACGCGGCGGGGGCCCTCCGTCTCATGTATTTT. J is TRBJ2-3 and V is TRBV6-5, with D possibly TRBD2 on 7 matching bases. This CDR3 contains 15 residues. CDR1 is MNHEY and CDR2 is SVGAGI in the germline V gene. With 2 bases removed from V and 14 bases from J, the gap between germline ends came to 23 bases.

This chain links TRBV5-6 with TRBJ1-1; D is unresolved. CDR1 and CDR2 from the germline V gene are SGHDT and YYEEEE. The V end was cut by 1 base, the J end by 1 base, with 5 bases between. The CDR3 totals 13 residues. Here the CDR3 reads CASSLRGNTEAFF. The CDR3 DNA follows: TGTGCCAGCAGCTTGAGAGGGAACACTGAAGCTTTCTTT.

The genes are TRBV28 and TRBJ2-5, with TRBD1 matching over 7 bases. The closer fit of TRBJ2-7 to the DNA end suggests the J call may be wrong. Germline V gene data show CDR1 as MDHEN and CDR2 as SYDVKM. The CDR3 consists of 14 residues. CDR3 sequence: CASSSRQGAYEQYF. The CDR3, as DNA: TGTGCCAGCAGTTCCCGACAGGGTGCCTACGAGCAGTACTTC.

This clone was seen a single time. This chain joins TRBV27 and TRBJ1-1; TRBD1 matches at 7 bases. CDR1 MNHEY and CDR2 SMNVEV come from the germline V gene (reference sequence). This CDR3 has 17 amino acids. V lost 2 bases, J lost 8 bases, and 17 bases stayed unmatched. Written as DNA, the CDR3 is TGTGCCAGCAGTTTAAAGGGGCAGGGGGTGACTGGACAGGAAGCTTTCTTT. This encodes CASSLKGQGVTGQEAFF.

The chain employs TRBV19 and TRBJ1-5; D is ambiguous. V lost 4 bases to trimming and J lost 4 bases, with 5 bases between them. The germline V gene has CDR1 LNHDA and CDR2 SQIVND (reference sequence). This CDR3 comprises 12 residues. DNA of the CDR3: TGTGCCAGTAGTAGCGGTAATCAGCCCCAGCATTTT. This sequence encodes CASSSGNQPQHF.

CDR3: CSAYSYTNYGYTF. The CDR3 DNA sequence: TGCAGCGCCTACAGCTACACCAACTATGGCTACACCTTC. The chain combines TRBV29-1 with TRBJ1-2; D is uncertain. Germline loops: CDR1 SQVTM, CDR2 ANQGSEA. V was cut by 7 bases and J by 2 bases, with 14 bases left in between. There are 13 residues in the CDR3.

The CDR3 DNA reads TGCGCCAGCAGCCAGGAGGGGCGAGAGACCCAGTACTTC. Translation gives CASSQEGRETQYF. This chain links TRBV4-1 with TRBJ2-5, with D perhaps TRBD2 (6 bases). V lost 3 bases, J lost 4 bases, and 9 bases lay in between. CDR1 is MGHRA, CDR2 YSYEKL, per germline. This CDR3 region has 13 residues.

The rearrangement joins TRBV27 to TRBJ1-3; TRBD1 matches at 7 bases. The junction had 2 bases not matched to a gene; V was cut back by 2 bases and J by 4 bases. Germline loops: CDR1 MNHEY, CDR2 SMNVEV (reference sequence). The CDR3 has 14 residues. CDR3 in DNA: TGTGCCAGCAGTTTAACGGGACAGGGAAACACCATATATTTT. Translating gives CASSLTGQGNTIYF.

The chain joins TRBV6-5 to TRBJ2-1; maybe TRBD1 (6 bases). CDR3 size: 15 residues. V lost 6 bases, J lost 5 bases, and 17 bases lay in between. Per germline, CDR1 MNHEY and CDR2 SVGAGI. In DNA form, the CDR3 reads TGTGCCAGCAGGCCCCCCGGGACAACAGACAATGAGCAGTTCTTC. Translation gives CASRPPGTTDNEQFF.

This sequence joins TRBV6-1 and TRBJ1-1; D gene uncertain. Between the trimmed V and J ends, which lost 10 bases and 0 bases, there was a span of 15 bases. Germline V gene lookup returns CDR1 MNHNS and CDR2 SASEGT. The CDR3 sequence is 14 residues long. CDR3 sequence (DNA): TGTGCCACCGAGGGCGCGTTCATGAACACTGAAGCTTTCTTT. It translates to CATEGAFMNTEAFF.

V gene TRBV15 combines with J gene TRBJ2-5; TRBD2 matches at 11 bases. The ends lost 4 bases at V and 5 bases at J; junction bases unmatched: 3. CDR1 is LNHNV and CDR2 is YYDKDF in the germline V gene (reference sequence). This CDR3 has 14 amino acids. CDR3 nucleotides: TGTGCCACCAGCACGCGGACTAGCGGGGAGACCCAGTACTTC. This translates into CATSTRTSGETQYF.

This clone was picked up one time. V is TRBV9 and J is TRBJ2-5; possible D gene TRBD2, 6 bases. CDR3 length equals 15 residues. CDR1 is SGDLS, CDR2 YYNGEE, per germline. V was trimmed by 2 bases and J by 1 base, leaving 12 bases between them. DNA of the CDR3: TGTGCCAGCAGCGTCCTCCCTAGCGTCCAAGAGACCCAGTACTTC. Translation gives CASSVLPSVQETQYF.

The J gene is TRBJ2-7, the V gene TRBV7-9, with D tentatively TRBD2 (6 bases). Germline V gives CDR1 SEHNR, CDR2 FQNEAQ (reference sequence). The V gene lost 3 bases and the J gene lost 7 bases, with 10 bases spanning the gap. The CDR3 totals 12 residues. The DNA of the CDR3 is TGTGCCAGCAGCTTTCTAGGGAGGGAGCAGTACTTC. Its protein product is CASSFLGREQYF. The full variable domain, rest sourced from reference TRBV7-9 and TRBJ2-7, is DTGVSQNPRHKITKRGQNVTFRCDPISEHNRLYWYRQTLGQGPEFLTYFQNEAQLEKSRLLSDRFSAERPKGSFSTLEIQRTEQGDSAMYLCASSFLGREQYFGPGTRLTVT.

This clone appeared once. V is TRBV19 and J is TRBJ2-2; a possible D gene is TRBD1 (6 bases). Germline V gene data show CDR1 as LNHDA and CDR2 as SQIVND (reference sequence). This CDR3 region has 16 residues. V was shortened by 6 bases and J by 4 bases, with 18 bases between the two germline ends. The CDR3 loop is CASRGLPGDGTGELFF. For the CDR3, the DNA is TGTGCCAGTAGAGGCCTACCAGGGGACGGCACCGGGGAGCTGTTTTTT.

This clone came up a few times. The chain couples TRBV7-2 to TRBJ2-3; D is possibly TRBD2 (7 bases). V shed 4 bases and J shed 3 bases, with 17 bases lying between them. Germline-derived CDR1 and CDR2 are SGHTA and FQGNSA. This CDR3 comprises 16 residues. The CDR3 sequence: CASSSFPRGGTDTQYF. In DNA, the CDR3 is TGTGCCAGCAGCTCCTTTCCCAGGGGAGGGACAGATACGCAGTATTTT.

This chain joins TRBV30 and TRBJ2-7, with D possibly TRBD2 on 6 matching bases. Germline V gene data show CDR1 as GTSNPN and CDR2 as SVGIG (reference sequence). With 4 bases removed from V and 0 bases from J, the gap between germline ends came to 13 bases. The CDR3 totals 14 residues. The CDR3, as DNA: TGTGCCTGGAAGACCGGGGACTCCTCCTACGAGCAGTACTTC. Translation: CAWKTGDSSYEQYF.

This chain uses TRBV11-2 with TRBJ2-7, with D tentatively TRBD2 (6 bases). Germline CDR1 SGHAT, CDR2 FQNNGV. The CDR3 totals 15 residues. Trimming removed 5 bases from V and 0 bases from J, with 14 bases in between. The CDR3 loop reads CASSEFSGSSYEQYF. CDR3 nucleotides: TGTGCCAGCAGCGAATTTAGCGGTAGCTCCTACGAGCAGTACTTC.

The chain employs TRBV9 and TRBJ1-6; no reliable D call. The CDR3 contains 13 residues. V was trimmed by 0 bases and J by 6 bases, leaving 4 bases between them. Germline CDR1 SGDLS, CDR2 YYNGEE. CDR3 region: CASSVVGNSPLHF. DNA of the CDR3: TGTGCCAGCAGCGTAGTCGGTAATTCACCCCTCCACTTT. Drawing the rest from reference TRBV9 and TRBJ1-6, the complete variable domain is DSGVTQTPKHLITATGQRVTLRCSPRSGDLSVYWYQQSLDQGLQFLIQYYNGEERAKGNILERFSAQQFPDLHSELNLSSLELGDSALYFCASSVVGNSPLHFGNGTRLTVT.

The chain has TRBV2 and TRBJ2-1; D is perhaps TRBD2 (6 bases). The V end lost 6 bases, the J end lost 9 bases, and 15 bases lay between the germline ends. CDR3 length: 13 amino acids. CDR1 and CDR2 (germline): SNHLY, FYNNEI. The CDR3 loop reads CASRPETRGEQFF. CDR3 sequence (DNA): TGTGCCAGCAGGCCAGAGACTAGGGGTGAGCAGTTCTTC.

The chain employs TRBV6-1 and TRBJ1-5, with 7 bases that match TRBD1. Germline V gene data show CDR1 as MNHNS and CDR2 as SASEGT. J was trimmed by 7 bases and V by 1 base; bases with no gene match: 10. This CDR3 comprises 16 residues. The CDR3 coding sequence is TGTGCCAGCAGTGAAGAGCCACAGGGGAGTAGCCAGCCCCAGCATTTT. This translates into CASSEEPQGSSQPQHF.

This clone occurred once. This chain links TRBV27 with TRBJ2-7; unclear D gene. Germline V gene sequence: CDR1 MNHEY, CDR2 SMNVEV (reference sequence). The V end lost 5 bases, the J end lost 0 bases, and 8 bases lay between the germline ends. The CDR3 runs 13 residues. This CDR3 reads CASSMGHSYEQYF. DNA for the CDR3: TGTGCCAGCAGTATGGGCCACTCCTACGAGCAGTACTTC.

The CDR3 spells CASVLTTYNEQFF. The CDR3 bases are TGTGCCAGCGTACTCACTACATACAATGAGCAGTTCTTC. The J gene is TRBJ2-1, the V gene TRBV6-1, with unresolved D. Trimming stripped 8 bases from V and 4 bases from J, with 12 bases between. CDR3 length: 13 residues. Per germline, CDR1 MNHNS and CDR2 SASEGT.

This sequence joins TRBV7-6 and TRBJ1-2, with D unclear. V was pared by 5 bases and J by 3 bases, with 10 bases between. CDR1 and CDR2 from the germline V gene are SGHVS and FNYEAQ. The CDR3 totals 13 residues. CDR3 residues: CASSEAGHYGYTF. The DNA for the CDR3 is TGTGCCAGCAGCGAGGCGGGCCACTATGGCTACACCTTC. The full variable domain, its missing parts supplied by reference TRBV7-6 and TRBJ1-2, is GAGVSQSPRYKVTKRGQDVALRCDPISGHVSLYWYRQALGQGPEFLTYFNYEAQQDKSGLPNDRFSAERPEGSISTLTIQRTEQRDSAMYRCASSEAGHYGYTFGSGTRLTVV.